The sample holds many counts of the clone carrying this T cell receptor beta chain. CDR3 and TCR beta VDJ profiling relied on genomic DNA as the template. TCRdb analysed the reads with MiXCR anew, one entry per CDR3 protein. Among under 200,000 distinct CDR3 sequences listed, 40% to 60% were seen once. Trimming removed 0 bases at V and 8 bases at J, with 13 bases between. Germline CDR1 and CDR2: MGHRA and YSYEKL. This CDR3 region has 14 residues. This sample is drawn from a study of CD8+CD57+ T cells in acquired aplastic anemia. Patients chosen for sequencing had CD8+CD57+ cells that had expanded, as shown by flow cytometry.

Sequencing was done on a sample of sorted CD4+, CD8+, or CD8+CD57+ T cells (not recorded which) from PBMCs. The receptor was derived from a human donor with aplastic anemia. The chain combines TRBV4-1 with TRBJ1-2; perhaps TRBD1 as D (5 bases). The CDR3 DNA reads TGCGCCAGCAGCCAAGAAGGGGTGTTATACGGCTACACCTTC. Amino acid sequence: CASSQEGVLYGYTF.